Below, one TCR beta chain is given with its context. The data derive from a study of blood T cell repertoires in COVID-19. Study summary: Both acute and convalescent COVID-19 samples were obtained from the United States, Italy and Spain. PBMCs, B-cell-depleted T cells, or T cells were the source of the cDNA or gDNA that made up the material.

Source study methods: Amplification with reference gene primers provided the estimates of nucleated cell counts. Here immunoSEQ multiplex PCR was the method, and the copy in TCRdb shows in-frame clones only, minus some. Clone size and the V and J calls come from that table; the DNA yielded D and trimming. Among approximately 260,000 clones listed, approximately 89% were seen once. Trimming cost V 0 bases and J 1 base; bases outside gene matches: 6. CDR3 length: 16 amino acids. Germline lookup yields CDR1 SGHNT and CDR2 YYREEE (reference sequence). The sequencing input was peripheral blood. The TCR originated in a woman aged 40 to 55 who had recovered from COVID-19. This chain joins TRBV5-4 and TRBJ2-5, with 7 bases that match TRBD2. CDR3 bases: TGTGCCAGCAGCTTGGAACGGGGAGGGTCCCAAGAGACCCAGTACTTC. Protein sequence: CASSLERGGSQETQYF.